These 21 T cell receptor beta chains were all obtained from the same sample, sequenced in a study of T cell repertoires in cytomegalovirus infection. Each CDR3 protein is one row after TCRdb ran MiXCR on the reads. The data show tens of thousands of distinct CDR3 sequences, about half seen once. These receptors have no identified antigens. The sequencing used CD8+ T cells from cultured PBMCs, collected from culture after CMV antigen stimulation. The receptors here all came from a human donor in good health (CMV status not recorded). Some clones in this sample may be carry-over from other donors' samples.

The V gene is TRBV3-1, the J gene TRBJ2-1, with TRBD2 identical over 14 bases. Germline CDR1 reads LGHDT; CDR2 reads YNNKEL (reference sequence). Trimming cost V 2 bases and J 7 bases; bases outside gene matches: 4. CDR3 length equals 16 residues. The CDR3: CASSQTTSGRANEQFF. Written as DNA, the CDR3 is TGTGCCAGCAGCCAAACGACTAGCGGGAGGGCTAATGAGCAGTTCTTC.

This clonotype was seen a few times. The chain uses TRBV7-8 and TRBJ1-1; D is ambiguous. This CDR3 has 12 amino acids. Germline CDR1 and CDR2: SGHVS and FQNEAQ. V was trimmed by 2 bases and J by 8 bases, leaving 9 bases between them. This chain's CDR3 is CASSLNLGEAFF. DNA for the CDR3: TGTGCCAGCAGCTTAAACCTAGGGGAAGCTTTCTTT. Filled out from reference TRBV7-8 and TRBJ1-1, the complete variable domain reads GAGVSQSPRYKVAKRGQDVALRCDPISGHVSLFWYQQALGQGPEFLTYFQNEAQLDKSGLPSDRFFAERPEGSVSTLKIQRTQQEDSAVYLCASSLNLGEAFFGQGTRLTVV.

The DNA of the CDR3 is TGTGCCATCAGTGACACTTCTAATGAGCAGTTCTTC. As protein: CAISDTSNEQFF. The chain links TRBV10-3 to TRBJ2-1; D is unresolved. Trimming stripped 3 bases from V and 7 bases from J, with 7 bases between. The CDR3 sequence is 12 residues long. Germline V gives CDR1 ENHRY, CDR2 SYGVKD.

V is TRBV27 and J is TRBJ2-3, with D tentatively TRBD2 (6 bases). Germline-derived CDR1 and CDR2 are MNHEY and SMNVEV (reference sequence). CDR3 length: 16 residues. The V end lost 4 bases, the J end lost 1 base, and 15 bases lay between the germline ends. CDR3 region: CASSSGGDCCTDTQYF. The CDR3, as DNA: TGTGCCAGCAGTTCCGGCGGGGATTGTTGCACAGATACGCAGTATTTT.

This clonotype was seen a handful of times. The V and J genes are TRBV12-3 or TRBV12-4 and TRBJ1-5; D gene uncertain. The CDR3 is 13 amino acids. V was pared by 6 bases and J by 6 bases, with 12 bases between. The CDR3 loop is CASSPAGSQPQHF. The CDR3 DNA reads TGTGCCAGCAGCCCAGCGGGGAGTCAGCCCCAGCATTTT.

The chain has TRBV24-1 and TRBJ2-1, with D possibly TRBD1 on 5 matching bases. V lost 5 bases and J 8 bases, leaving 21 bases between the germline ends. Per the germline V gene, CDR1 is KGHDR and CDR2 is SFDVKD. CDR3 length equals 16 residues. For the CDR3, the DNA is TGTGCCACCAGTGCCCCCCGGGCTAGGGGAAACGATGAGCAGTTCTTC. It specifies CATSAPRARGNDEQFF.

This clonotype occurred once. The V and J genes are TRBV5-1 and TRBJ2-1; TRBD2 matches at 7 bases. Germline-derived CDR1 and CDR2 are SGHRS and YFSETQ. V lost 0 bases to trimming and J lost 0 bases; unmatched junction nucleotides: 3. The CDR3 has 16 amino acids. This CDR3 reads CASSLGAGDSYNEQFF. The CDR3 nucleotides are TGCGCCAGCAGCTTGGGGGCGGGAGACTCCTACAATGAGCAGTTCTTC.

This clonotype has just a few counts. J is TRBJ1-2 and V is TRBV12-3 or TRBV12-4; the D is unclear. The V end lost 7 bases, the J end lost 7 bases, and 13 bases lay between the germline ends. The CDR3 loop spans 12 amino acids. The CDR3 here is CASTLPIAGYTF. The CDR3, as DNA: TGTGCCAGCACCCTTCCTATAGCTGGCTACACCTTC.

This clonotype has just a few counts. The gene calls are TRBV9 and TRBJ2-3, with D unclear. V shed 0 bases and J shed 5 bases, with 10 bases lying between them. This CDR3 spans 14 amino acids. CDR1 SGDLS and CDR2 YYNGEE come from the germline V gene. CDR3 residues: CASSVEGRGDTQYF. DNA for the CDR3: TGTGCCAGCAGCGTAGAGGGCCGTGGAGATACGCAGTATTTT.

In nucleotides, the CDR3 is TGTGCCAGCAGCCCCGGGGGGGCAGGATCCTACGAGCAGTACTTC. This encodes CASSPGGAGSYEQYF. This rearrangement joins TRBV13 to TRBJ2-7; 8 bases map to TRBD2. The V gene's germline CDR1 is PRHDT and CDR2 FYEKMQ (reference sequence). CDR3 length equals 15 residues. V trimming: 5 bases; J trimming: 1 base; junction bases outside the gene matches: 7.

The table lists this clonotype with a few counts. This rearrangement joins TRBV2 to TRBJ2-1; maybe TRBD2 (7 bases). The V end lost 7 bases, the J end lost 1 base, and 41 bases lay between the germline ends. The length of the CDR3 is 24 residues. CDR1 SNHLY and CDR2 FYNNEI come from the germline V gene. CDR3 bases: TGTGCCAGCACCATGGACATGGGGAAAGGGGGGGACTCCCCCCTAGCGGAGTCCTACAATGAGCAGTTCTTC. It is translated as CASTMDMGKGGDSPLAESYNEQFF.

This clonotype turned up a few times. The rearrangement uses TRBV7-9 and TRBJ1-4; 7 bases are shared with TRBD1. The CDR3 has 15 amino acids. With V trimmed by 6 bases and J by 3 bases, 7 bases remained unmatched. The germline V gene has CDR1 SEHNR and CDR2 FQNEAQ (reference sequence). The CDR3 loop reads CASRTGHSSNEKLFF. The CDR3 DNA reads TGTGCCAGCAGGACAGGGCACTCCTCTAATGAAAAACTGTTTTTT.

On this clonotype: The germline gene is not matched at one end of the junction; a read error may be the cause. The gene calls are TRBV7-8 and TRBJ2-5, with 8 bases identical to TRBD2. The CDR3 spans 15 residues. Per germline, CDR1 SGHVS and CDR2 FQNEAQ. The CDR3 DNA reads TGTGCCGGCAGCTTAGCGTTCGGGAGGGGAGAGACCCAGTACTTC. Translating it yields CAGSLAFGRGETQYF.

This chain connects TRBV19 to TRBJ2-5; 8 nucleotides align to TRBD1. With V trimmed by 5 bases and J by 4 bases, 6 bases remained unmatched. In germline, CDR1 is LNHDA, CDR2 SQIVND (reference sequence). There are 14 residues in the CDR3. CDR3 in DNA: TGTGCCAGTAGTCCGACAGGGGAGGCAGAGACCCAGTACTTC. Translated: CASSPTGEAETQYF.

The chain joins TRBV7-2 to TRBJ2-7, with D unresolved. This CDR3 comprises 12 residues. CDR1 is SGHTA, CDR2 FQGNSA, per germline. V was shortened by 5 bases and J by 3 bases, with 8 bases between the two germline ends. This chain's CDR3 is CASSHGSYEQYF. The CDR3 nucleotides read TGTGCCAGCAGCCATGGCAGCTACGAGCAGTACTTC.

The DNA for the CDR3 is TGTGCCAGCAGTCACAGGGGGCGAAATCAGCCCCAGCATTTT. Translation: CASSHRGRNQPQHF. V gene TRBV2 combines with J gene TRBJ1-5; TRBD1 agrees at 9 bases. The length of the CDR3 is 14 residues. CDR1 is SNHLY, CDR2 FYNNEI, per germline. V dropped 5 bases and J dropped 4; count of bases not matched to a gene: 3.

The chain carries TRBV11-2 and TRBJ2-5; 8 bases map to TRBD2. CDR1 SGHAT and CDR2 FQNNGV come from the germline V gene. V was pared by 1 base and J by 4 bases, with 8 bases of the junction left unmatched. The CDR3 has 16 residues. For the CDR3, the DNA is TGTGCCAGCAGCTTAGGGGTAGCGGGGCGTAGAGAGACCCAGTACTTC. It translates to CASSLGVAGRRETQYF.

The rearrangement links TRBV10-3 to TRBJ1-2, with a possible D match to TRBD1 (6 bases). The CDR3 has 12 residues. The V gene's germline CDR1 is ENHRY and CDR2 SYGVKD. Trimming shortened V by 4 bases and J by 6 bases, and 9 bases separated the two germline ends. CDR3 region: CAISGYRDGYTF. In DNA, the CDR3 is TGTGCCATCAGTGGTTACAGGGATGGCTACACCTTC.

This clonotype was counted a few times. The J gene is TRBJ1-2, the V gene TRBV6-6; D possibly corresponds to TRBD1 (6 bases). V dropped 4 bases and J dropped 5 bases, with 17 bases sitting between them. CDR3 size: 15 residues. Germline CDR1 MNHNY, CDR2 SVGAGI (reference sequence). This CDR3 is CASSSQQGSPYGYTF. CDR3 bases: TGTGCCAGCAGTTCACAACAGGGTAGTCCTTATGGCTACACCTTC.

The J gene is TRBJ2-7, the V gene TRBV12-3 or TRBV12-4; tentative D call: TRBD1 (5 bases). This CDR3 contains 15 residues. The V and J ends lost 2 bases and 6 bases respectively, with 17 bases between them. Here the CDR3 reads CASSLSSGQWGEQYF. The DNA of the CDR3 is TGTGCCAGCAGTTTAAGTTCAGGGCAATGGGGCGAGCAGTACTTC.

There are a few counts of this clonotype. The chain employs TRBV6-5 and TRBJ2-1; D call uncertain. CDR3 length: 15 residues. The germline CDR1 and CDR2 sequences are MNHEY and SVGAGI. Trimming took 2 bases from V and 3 from J, leaving 11 bases between them. CDR3 amino acids: CASSYGSLNYNEQFF. CDR3 DNA sequence: TGTGCCAGCAGTTACGGCTCCTTGAACTACAATGAGCAGTTCTTC.